These 20 T cell receptor beta chains originate from one sample sequenced in a study of response to subunit inactivated influenza vaccine listed by TCRdb under 2018. The library relied on RT-PCR. These reads were obtained on an Illumina HiSeq 2500. TCRdb handled the public reads itself, with Q25 trimming in fastp and clone calling in MiXCR, and kept productive beta chains. Identical CDR3 proteins give one entry, which carries the most common genes and DNA. The sample table records some 570,000 distinct CDR3 sequences; around 11% of these occur just once. The ten largest clones capture about 10% of the sample. These data also featured in a second study, about T cells expressing NK-cell markers. The second paper states: 5'RACE template switching, by which a universal primer site and unique molecular identifiers were added, was used to make TCR beta cDNA libraries.

Sequenced here: PBMCs from blood, sampled on the day of vaccination. Receptors originate from a man aged 50 to 60 who received an inactivated influenza vaccine. Donor details come from another sample of the same person, matched by shared clones.

This clonotype was picked up many times. V usage is TRBV11-2 and J usage is TRBJ2-2, with D uncertain. Trimming shortened V by 1 base and J by 7 bases, and 10 bases separated the two germline ends. Germline V gene data show CDR1 as SGHAT and CDR2 as FQNNGV. The CDR3 covers 14 residues. DNA of the CDR3: TGTGCCAGCAGCTTAGTGAGTGTTGGCGGGGAGCTGTTTTTT. As protein: CASSLVSVGGELFF. The full variable domain, rest sourced from reference TRBV11-2 and TRBJ2-2, is EAGVAQSPRYKIIEKRQSVAFWCNPISGHATLYWYQQILGQGPKLLIQFQNNGVVDDSQLPKDRFSAERLKGVDSTLKIQPAKLEDSAVYLCASSLVSVGGELFFGEGSRLTVL.

The chain is built from TRBV11-2 and TRBJ2-1; 7 bases match TRBD2. Unmatched junction bases numbered 13, after V lost 1 base and J lost 1 base. Germline V lookup: CDR1 SGHAT, CDR2 FQNNGV. The CDR3 sequence is 19 residues long. CDR3 bases: TGTGCCAGCAGCTTAGTATGGGGCGGGAGCTCCGGGTCCTACAATGAGCAGTTCTTC. As protein: CASSLVWGGSSGSYNEQFF. The full variable domain, rest sourced from reference TRBV11-2 and TRBJ2-1, is EAGVAQSPRYKIIEKRQSVAFWCNPISGHATLYWYQQILGQGPKLLIQFQNNGVVDDSQLPKDRFSAERLKGVDSTLKIQPAKLEDSAVYLCASSLVWGGSSGSYNEQFFGPGTRLTVL.

The chain's CDR3 is CASSLVGLAGDYEQFF. The CDR3 DNA reads as TGTGCCAGCAGCTTGGTCGGTCTAGCGGGAGACTATGAGCAGTTCTTC. This chain joins TRBV5-6 and TRBJ2-1; 10 bases align to TRBD2. The CDR3 has 16 residues. Trimming removed 0 bases from V and 8 bases from J; junction bases left unmatched: 8. CDR1 and CDR2 (germline): SGHDT, YYEEEE.

This chain joins TRBV28 and TRBJ1-2; 7 bases map to TRBD1. J lost 3 bases, V lost 1 base, and 8 bases had no gene match. Germline V CDR1 and CDR2: MDHEN, SYDVKM. The CDR3 is 16 residues long. The CDR3 DNA reads as TGTGCCAGCAGTTTATCCTCAGACAGGGCTTACTATGGCTACACCTTC. Translation: CASSLSSDRAYYGYTF.

A few counts support this clonotype. V gene TRBV20-1 combines with J gene TRBJ2-5, with 7 nucleotides matching TRBD2. CDR1 DFQATT and CDR2 SNEGSKA come from the germline V gene (reference sequence). J lost 1 base, V lost 5 bases, and 7 bases had no gene match. There are 14 residues in the CDR3. The CDR3 nucleotides read TGCAGTGCTTCCCGGTGGGGGGGCCAAGAGACCCAGTACTTC. Encoded protein: CSASRWGGQETQYF.

The J gene is TRBJ2-2, the V gene TRBV20-1, with D tentatively TRBD1 or TRBD2 (5 bases each). From germline, CDR1 is DFQATT and CDR2 SNEGSKA (reference sequence). The germline V and J ends were trimmed by 5 bases and 6 bases, with 34 bases remaining between them. CDR3 length: 20 residues. CDR3 DNA: TGCAGTGCTGCCCCATCGGGACGAATAGTTCCCCCCCAACGCGCCGGGGAGCTGTTTTTT. This gives the protein CSAAPSGRIVPPQRAGELFF.

This clonotype was detected only a few times. This chain connects TRBV20-1 to TRBJ1-2; 8 bases fit TRBD1. Germline V CDR1 and CDR2: DFQATT, SNEGSKA (reference sequence). The CDR3 extends over 13 amino acids. The V segment lost 5 bases and the J segment 5 bases; nucleotides outside the gene matches: 7. CDR3 bases: TGCAGTGCTTCGACAGGGGCATATTATGGCTACACCTTC. Its protein is CSASTGAYYGYTF.

The chain combines TRBV6-1 with TRBJ2-7, with D perhaps TRBD1 or TRBD2 (5 bases each). The CDR3 sequence is 14 residues long. The V end was cut by 7 bases, the J end by 0 bases, with 13 bases between. The germline V gene encodes CDR1 MNHNS and CDR2 SASEGT. The CDR3 here is CASKRGQSSYEQYF. The CDR3 DNA reads as TGTGCCAGCAAGAGGGGTCAAAGCTCCTACGAGCAGTACTTC.

The V and J genes are TRBV29-1 and TRBJ2-1, with a possible D match to TRBD1 (6 bases). There are 14 residues in the CDR3. The ends were cut back, 6 bases at V and 4 bases at J, with 16 bases in the middle. Germline-derived CDR1 and CDR2 are SQVTM and ANQGSEA. CDR3 in amino acids: CSVGQYSLYNEQFF. Here the CDR3 DNA reads TGCAGCGTAGGACAGTACTCGTTATACAATGAGCAGTTCTTC.

This rearrangement joins TRBV7-2 to TRBJ2-3; D is uncertain. Trimming removed 1 base from V and 2 bases from J, with 10 bases in between. Germline V gene lookup returns CDR1 SGHTA and CDR2 FQGNSA. CDR3 length: 15 residues. The CDR3 region is CASSLVGKVTDTQYF. Here the CDR3 DNA reads TGTGCCAGCAGCTTAGTAGGGAAGGTCACAGATACGCAGTATTTT.

Many counts were recorded for this clonotype. The chain is built from TRBV9 and TRBJ2-1, with 9 bases fitting TRBD2. CDR1 is SGDLS and CDR2 is YYNGEE in the germline V gene. Unmatched junction bases numbered 14, after V lost 4 bases and J lost 9 bases. The CDR3 covers 16 residues. The CDR3 nucleotides are TGTGCCAGCAGCCCTTTCTTAGGTCTAGCGGGAAGTGAGCAGTTCTTC. Protein product: CASSPFLGLAGSEQFF.

The V and J genes are TRBV5-1 and TRBJ2-7, with 7 bases lining up with TRBD1. Trimming removed 1 base from V and 2 bases from J; junction bases left unmatched: 3. CDR1 is SGHRS and CDR2 is YFSETQ in the germline V gene. The CDR3 has 14 residues. CDR3 coding DNA: TGCGCCAGCAGCTTGTGGCAGGGGGCCTACGAGCAGTACTTC. Translated, it gives CASSLWQGAYEQYF.

This clonotype was recorded a few times. The genes are TRBV6-5 and TRBJ1-1; D call uncertain. Trimming cost V 6 bases and J 4 bases, with 9 bases left between them. The CDR3 sequence is 12 residues long. Germline V gene data show CDR1 as MNHEY and CDR2 as SVGAGI. CDR3 nucleotides: TGTGCCAGCAGGCGCCCCCGCACTGAAGCTTTCTTT. Translating it yields CASRRPRTEAFF.

This clonotype appeared once. The chain uses TRBV30 and TRBJ1-4; D is undetermined. Germline CDR1 is GTSNPN and CDR2 is SVGIG (reference sequence). V lost 1 base and J 2 bases, leaving 5 bases between the germline ends. This CDR3 has 13 residues. The CDR3 is CAWSGWTNEKLFF. The CDR3 nucleotides are TGTGCCTGGAGTGGTTGGACTAATGAAAAACTGTTTTTT.

The chain uses TRBV5-1 and TRBJ2-5; TRBD2 might be the D (6 bases). Germline loops: CDR1 SGHRS, CDR2 YFSETQ. The V end lost 2 bases, the J end lost 5 bases, and 13 bases lay between the germline ends. This CDR3 has 14 residues. The CDR3 protein is CASSLDSRGETQYF. The CDR3 nucleotides are TGCGCCAGCAGCTTAGACAGTCGGGGGGAGACCCAGTACTTC. Supplemented by reference TRBV5-1 and TRBJ2-5, the full variable domain reads KAGVTQTPRYLIKTRGQQVTLSCSPISGHRSVSWYQQTPGQGLQFLFEYFSETQRNKGNFPGRFSGRQFSNSRSEMNVSTLELGDSALYLCASSLDSRGETQYFGPGTRLLVL.

This clonotype was observed a few times. The V call is TRBV10-2, the J call TRBJ1-2, with 8 positions matching TRBD1. The CDR3 spans 16 residues. With V trimmed by 6 bases and J by 6 bases, 15 bases remained unmatched. Germline lookup yields CDR1 WSHSY and CDR2 SAAADI. The CDR3 nucleotides are TGCGCCAGCAGCGGGACAGGCCATAACTATAGGGATGGCTACACCTTC. Encoded protein: CASSGTGHNYRDGYTF.

The J gene is TRBJ2-3, the V gene TRBV12-3 or TRBV12-4; D might be TRBD2 (6 bases). V lost 6 bases and J 3 bases, leaving 13 bases between the germline ends. The CDR3 consists of 14 residues. The chain's CDR3 is CASRVYGGTDTQYF. The CDR3 DNA sequence: TGTGCCAGCAGGGTTTATGGGGGGACAGATACGCAGTATTTT.

This clonotype was counted many times. The chain carries TRBV12-3 or TRBV12-4 and TRBJ2-7; 9 nucleotides line up with TRBD2. V was pared by 3 bases and J by 7 bases, with 4 bases of the junction left unmatched. This CDR3 spans 13 amino acids. CDR3 region: CASSLGLAGEQYF. CDR3 in DNA: TGTGCCAGCAGTTTGGGACTAGCTGGAGAGCAGTACTTC.

This clonotype was picked up many times. The rearrangement joins TRBV28 to TRBJ2-7, with TRBD1 matching over 7 bases. This CDR3 spans 14 amino acids. J lost 2 bases, V lost 11 bases, and 12 bases had no gene match. CDR1 is MDHEN and CDR2 is SYDVKM in the germline V gene. The DNA for the CDR3 is TGTGCCGGCAAACCAGGGGGACAAACCTACGAGCAGTACTTC. Protein product: CAGKPGGQTYEQYF. Drawing the rest from reference TRBV28 and TRBJ2-7, the complete variable domain is DVKVTQSSRYLVKRTGEKVFLECVQDMDHENMFWYRQDPGLGLRLIYFSYDVKMKEKGDIPEGYSVSREKKERFSLILESASTNQTSMYLCAGKPGGQTYEQYFGPGTRLTVT.

This clonotype was counted at least ten times. The chain joins TRBV12-3 or TRBV12-4 to TRBJ1-1; D remains ambiguous. CDR3 length: 11 amino acids. Trimming cost V 6 bases and J 5 bases, with 7 bases left between them. In DNA, the CDR3 is TGTGCCAGCAGCCAATGGACTGAAGCTTTCTTT. Residues: CASSQWTEAFF.